The 15 T cell receptor beta chains reported below all come from one sample, sequenced in a study of glioma-infiltrating T cells after dendritic cell vaccination. Using immunoSEQ multiplex PCR, the repertoire was profiled, and TCRdb retains in-frame clones only, with some absent. Of around 73,000 clones listed, approximately 80% were seen once; the top ten hold under 2.5%. The specimen was blood, collected before dendritic cell vaccination. The receptors were sampled from a human donor with glioblastoma.

Details on this clone: The junction departs from germline at one end; a sequencing error may be responsible. V usage is TRBV4-1 and J usage is TRBJ1-2; 7 bases are shared with TRBD1. Germline-derived CDR1 and CDR2 are MGHRA and YSYEKL. The CDR3 has 13 residues. CDR3 bases: TGCGCCAGCAGCCAGGGGACAGCGTCTGGCTTCACCTTC. Translated: CASSQGTASGFTF.

On this clone: Other DNA sequences in this sample translate to the same CDR3. The chain links TRBV5-1 to TRBJ1-2; the D is unclear. Germline V gives CDR1 SGHRS, CDR2 YFSETQ. V was pared by 2 bases and J by 2 bases, with 7 bases between. The length of the CDR3 is 13 residues. CDR3 region: CASSFGTNYGYTF. In DNA, the CDR3 is TGCGCCAGCAGCTTTGGCACCAACTATGGCTACACCTTC.

V and J are TRBV7-2 and TRBJ2-5; 9 nucleotides line up with TRBD1. The CDR3 totals 15 residues. CDR1 is SGHTA and CDR2 is FQGNSA in the germline V gene. V gave up 3 bases and J gave up 5 bases; unmatched junction bases: 7. The CDR3 region has the DNA TGTGCCAGCAGCTTCGGACAGGGGCTTCTCGAGACCCAGTACTTC. Translation: CASSFGQGLLETQYF.

The CDR3 reads CASSQATGESNYGYTF. DNA for the CDR3: TGCGCCAGCAGCCAAGCCACAGGGGAGTCTAACTATGGCTACACCTTC. The chain employs TRBV4-1 and TRBJ1-2, with 7 positions matching TRBD1. Germline V gene lookup returns CDR1 MGHRA and CDR2 YSYEKL. CDR3 length: 16 amino acids. With V trimmed by 1 base and J by 0 bases, 5 bases remained unmatched.

The V call is TRBV13, the J call TRBJ2-3, with D maybe TRBD1 (5 bases). The CDR3 is 15 amino acids. CDR1 PRHDT and CDR2 FYEKMQ come from the germline V gene (reference sequence). V was shortened by 6 bases and J by 6 bases, with 19 bases between the two germline ends. The CDR3 loop is CASSPSGSVRDTQYF. The CDR3 DNA reads TGTGCCAGCAGTCCGTCAGGGTCGGTTAGGGATACGCAGTATTTT.

The chain combines TRBV15 with TRBJ1-6; 7 positions agree with TRBD1. The germline gives CDR1 LNHNV, CDR2 YYDKDF (reference sequence). This CDR3 contains 16 residues. V lost 0 bases and J lost 10; bases outside the gene matches: 9. The CDR3 bases are TGTGCCACCAGCAGAGACCCCCGGGACAGATCCTCACCCCTCCACTTT. It codes for CATSRDPRDRSSPLHF. Complete variable domain (other parts from reference TRBV15 and TRBJ1-6): DAMVIQNPRYQVTQFGKPVTLSCSQTLNHNVMYWYQQKSSQAPKLLFHYYDKDFNNEADTPDNFQSRRPNTSFCFLDIRSPGLGDTAMYLCATSRDPRDRSSPLHFGNGTRLTVT.

The chain carries TRBV5-6 and TRBJ2-3, with D hard to call. Germline V lookup: CDR1 SGHDT, CDR2 YYEEEE. V was shortened by 3 bases and J by 0 bases, with 11 bases between the two germline ends. The CDR3 runs 15 residues. CDR3 region: CASSSTTTSTDTQYF. The DNA of the CDR3 is TGTGCCAGCAGCTCCACAACGACTAGCACAGATACGCAGTATTTT.

This chain uses TRBV5-1 with TRBJ2-5, with D perhaps TRBD2 (7 bases). Trimming removed 6 bases from V and 5 bases from J, with 17 bases in between. The length of the CDR3 is 14 residues. Germline lookup yields CDR1 SGHRS and CDR2 YFSETQ. CDR3 in DNA: TGCGCCAGCAACTCTCCGGGGGGCCCCGAGACCCAGTACTTC. This gives the protein CASNSPGGPETQYF.

V gene TRBV2 combines with J gene TRBJ2-7; weak D call: TRBD2 (6 bases). The CDR3 spans 13 residues. Per the germline V gene, CDR1 is SNHLY and CDR2 is FYNNEI. Trimming shortened V by 4 bases and J by 7 bases, and 14 bases separated the two germline ends. The CDR3 region is CASSGGGLREQYV. The CDR3 DNA follows: TGTGCCAGCAGTGGCGGAGGACTACGAGAGCAGTACGTC.

This clone has only a few counts. CDR3 loop: CATSAHRAGYTF. The CDR3 coding sequence is TGTGCCACCAGCGCCCACAGGGCAGGCTACACCTTC. J is TRBJ1-2 and V is TRBV15, with D perhaps TRBD1 (6 bases). Germline CDR1 is LNHNV and CDR2 is YYDKDF (reference sequence). The V end was cut by 5 bases, the J end by 8 bases, with 12 bases between. The CDR3 extends over 12 amino acids.

The chain uses TRBV27 and TRBJ1-2, with D unresolved. The ends were cut back, 2 bases at V and 9 bases at J, with 7 bases in the middle. The V gene's germline CDR1 is MNHEY and CDR2 SMNVEV (reference sequence). The CDR3 sequence is 11 residues long. The CDR3 nucleotides read TGTGCCAGCAGTTTAGGAGGGCGCTACACCTTC. As protein: CASSLGGRYTF.

V gene TRBV11-3 combines with J gene TRBJ1-1, with 9 bases identical to TRBD1. The CDR3 totals 13 residues. Germline trimming cut 6 bases from V and 4 bases from J; bases unmatched to any gene: 3. Germline V gene data show CDR1 as SGHNT and CDR2 as YENEEA. The CDR3, as DNA: TGTGCCAGCAGTCGACAGGGGGTCACTGAAGCTTTCTTT. It specifies CASSRQGVTEAFF.

The V call is TRBV7-2, the J call TRBJ2-5, with 9 bases lining up with TRBD1. CDR1 and CDR2 from the germline V gene are SGHTA and FQGNSA. V lost 4 bases, J lost 4 bases, and 7 bases stayed unmatched. This CDR3 has 15 amino acids. CDR3 sequence reads: CASSSPDRGRETQYF. DNA for the CDR3: TGTGCCAGCAGCTCCCCGGACAGGGGAAGAGAGACCCAGTACTTC.

The sample holds a few counts of this clone. The chain has TRBV5-1 and TRBJ2-7, with D possibly being TRBD2 (6 bases). The CDR3 extends over 14 amino acids. V dropped 2 bases and J dropped 4 bases, with 13 bases sitting between them. Germline CDR1 and CDR2: SGHRS and YFSETQ. The CDR3 sequence is CASSLTLASYEQYF. The CDR3 DNA reads as TGCGCCAGCAGCTTAACTCTAGCGTCGTACGAGCAGTACTTC.

The chain uses TRBV7-3 and TRBJ2-1; D possibly corresponds to TRBD2 (6 bases). V was pared by 0 bases and J by 8 bases, with 14 bases between. This CDR3 has 15 amino acids. CDR1 and CDR2 (germline): SGHTA, FQGTGA. As DNA, the CDR3 is TGTGCCAGCAGCTTAACGGGGGAGGCTAGCTATGAGCAGTTCTTC. Translating gives CASSLTGEASYEQFF.